This T cell receptor (beta chain) derives from a study of Tregs in tolerant kidney transplant recipients. Study-level findings and limits: Biological reproducibility was not directly addressed in this study.

The data were produced by immunoSEQ multiplex PCR, yet TCRdb's version contains in-frame clones alone and is incomplete. This sample contains 48,000 or so clones. Unstimulated regulatory T cells (CD4+CD25+CD127-), CD4+CD25- non-regulatory cells, CD4 and CD8 cells were FACS-sorted from thawed PBMCs. The CDR3 extends over 13 amino acids. Germline V gene sequence: CDR1 MNHNS, CDR2 SASEGT. Trimming left V 2 bases short and J 2 bases short, with 6 bases between. As for this clone: Its antigen remains unidentified. The missing CDR3 end, 3 residues past where the read stops, is filled in from the germline J gene.

This chain connects TRBV6-1 to TRBJ1-1, with D hard to call. This sequence was found in a human donor who received a combined kidney and bone marrow transplant. The material sequenced was CD4+ T cells from blood, taken before the transplant. The CDR3 bases that were read are TGTGCCAGCAGTGAATCAGGTAACACTGAA. Protein product: CASSESGNTE. The entire CDR3 sequence reads CASSESGNTEAFF.